This passage covers 13 T cell receptor beta chains from one sample sequenced in a study of blood T cell repertoires in COVID-19. Sequencing used immunoSEQ multiplex PCR; TCRdb keeps in-frame clones, though not all of them. The sample yields roughly 300,000 clones, roughly 88% seen once. What was sequenced was peripheral blood. Receptors originate from a man aged 18-30 years with active or convalescent COVID-19.

This clone was detected only a few times. This chain joins TRBV11-2 and TRBJ1-1, with D hard to call. V lost 4 bases, J lost 3 bases, and 9 bases lay in between. This CDR3 spans 13 amino acids. Germline assignment: CDR1 SGHAT and CDR2 FQNNGV. The CDR3 bases are TGTGCCAGCAGCTATCGGCAGGACACTGAAGCTTTCTTT. As protein: CASSYRQDTEAFF.

This chain links TRBV19 with TRBJ2-2; tentatively, D is TRBD1 (6 bases). The CDR3 is 15 amino acids. Trimming left V 6 bases short and J 4 bases short, with 15 bases between. Germline CDR1 LNHDA, CDR2 SQIVND (reference sequence). CDR3 sequence: CASRPTGRGTGELFF. In nucleotides, the CDR3 is TGTGCCAGTAGGCCTACAGGGCGCGGCACCGGGGAGCTGTTTTTT.

This sequence joins TRBV19 and TRBJ1-3; D uncertain. Trimming removed 3 bases at V and 0 bases at J, with 9 bases between. The V gene's germline CDR1 is LNHDA and CDR2 SQIVND (reference sequence). This CDR3 has 15 residues. The CDR3 region has the DNA TGTGCCAGTAGTATTGGCGGGTTCTCTGGAAACACCATATATTTT. Translated: CASSIGGFSGNTIYF.

The V and J genes are TRBV6-5 and TRBJ1-2, with D possibly TRBD1 on 5 matching bases. Germline lookup yields CDR1 MNHEY and CDR2 SVGAGI. Trimming removed 3 bases from V and 3 bases from J, with 11 bases in between. The CDR3 loop spans 14 amino acids. The CDR3 DNA is TGTGCCAGCAGTTATCTAAGGGGCGACTATGGCTACACCTTC. Protein sequence: CASSYLRGDYGYTF.

Notes on this clone: The junction differs from germline at one of its ends, possibly a read error. The genes are TRBV5-4 and TRBJ2-4; 12 positions agree with TRBD2. The germline V gene encodes CDR1 SGHNT and CDR2 YYREEE (reference sequence). The CDR3 contains 16 residues. The CDR3 bases are TGTGCCAGCGGCTTAACTAGCGGGGGGGCCAAAAACATTCAGTACTTC. It codes for CASGLTSGGAKNIQYF. The whole variable domain, remainder taken from reference TRBV5-4 and TRBJ2-4, is ETGVTQSPTHLIKTRGQQVTLRCSSQSGHNTVSWYQQALGQGPQFIFQYYREEENGRGNFPPRFSGLQFPNYSSELNVNALELDDSALYLCASGLTSGGAKNIQYFGAGTRLSVL.

This rearrangement joins TRBV6-6 to TRBJ2-7; tentative D call: TRBD2 (7 bases). Germline CDR1 and CDR2: MNHNY and SVGAGI (reference sequence). The ends were cut back, 6 bases at V and 3 bases at J, with 15 bases in the middle. The CDR3 loop spans 14 amino acids. CDR3 loop: CASRYGGGHYEQYF. Written as DNA, the CDR3 is TGTGCCAGCAGGTACGGCGGGGGCCACTACGAGCAGTACTTC.

Ten or more counts support this clone. This chain joins TRBV19 and TRBJ1-3, with no clear D. Germline values: CDR1 LNHDA, CDR2 SQIVND (reference sequence). The CDR3 is 12 residues long. Trimming took 10 bases from V and 2 from J, leaving 9 bases between them. The CDR3, as DNA: TGTGCCACCCAAATCCCTGGAAACACCATATATTTT. Its protein product is CATQIPGNTIYF.

The chain is built from TRBV7-2 and TRBJ2-3; 7 positions agree with TRBD1. The CDR3 totals 15 residues. The ends lost 5 bases at V and 4 bases at J; junction bases unmatched: 9. Germline V CDR1 and CDR2: SGHTA, FQGNSA. The chain's CDR3 is CASSTRQGIPDTQYF. In DNA, the CDR3 is TGTGCCAGCAGCACTCGACAGGGAATTCCAGATACGCAGTATTTT. Using reference TRBV7-2 and TRBJ2-3 for the parts outside the CDR3, the full variable domain is GAGVSQSPSNKVTEKGKDVELRCDPISGHTALYWYRQSLGQGLEFLIYFQGNSAPDKSGLPSDRFSAERTGGSVSTLTIQRTQQEDSAVYLCASSTRQGIPDTQYFGPGTRLTVL.

The CDR3 spells CASSALGGSNQPQHF. The DNA for the CDR3 is TGTGCCAGCAGTGCCCTAGGGGGTAGCAATCAGCCCCAGCATTTT. This sequence joins TRBV6-4 and TRBJ1-5; possible D gene TRBD1, 6 bases. The CDR3 runs 15 residues. In germline, CDR1 is MRHNA, CDR2 SNTAGT. Trimming left V 4 bases short and J 0 bases short, with 10 bases between.

The rearrangement links TRBV10-2 to TRBJ2-2; D is undetermined. CDR1 and CDR2 from the germline V gene are WSHSY and SAAADI. The CDR3 has 11 residues. Trimming took 5 bases from V and 7 from J, leaving 5 bases between them. CDR3 residues: CASSSSGELFF. The CDR3 DNA reads TGCGCCAGCAGTAGTAGCGGGGAGCTGTTTTTT.

The rearrangement links TRBV7-9 to TRBJ1-4, with D hard to call. The germline CDR1 and CDR2 sequences are SEHNR and FQNEAQ (reference sequence). The CDR3 has 13 residues. The V and J ends lost 5 bases and 13 bases respectively, with 17 bases between them. CDR3 coding DNA: TGTGCCAGCAGCACATTACCCAATGATGGACTGTTTTTT. This gives the protein CASSTLPNDGLFF.

As for this clone: Other DNA variants within this sample encode the same CDR3. The chain recombines TRBV4-3 with TRBJ2-7; D possibly corresponds to TRBD1 (6 bases). The ends were cut back, 0 bases at V and 0 bases at J, with 9 bases in the middle. CDR1 and CDR2 from the germline V gene are LGHNA and YSLEER. The CDR3 length is 15 residues. Here the CDR3 DNA reads TGCGCCAGCAGCCAAGATGAGACAGGCTCCTACGAGCAGTACTTC. This translates into CASSQDETGSYEQYF.

This clone is a singleton in its sample. The chain recombines TRBV7-9 with TRBJ2-2, with D possibly being TRBD2 (7 bases). The CDR3 loop spans 15 amino acids. Looked up from germline, CDR1 is SEHNR and CDR2 is FQNEAQ (reference sequence). The V gene lost 3 bases and the J gene lost 4 bases, with 12 bases spanning the gap. The CDR3, as DNA: TGTGCCAGCAGCTTTGCGGGGGCCGGCACCGGGGAGCTGTTTTTT. Its translation is CASSFAGAGTGELFF.